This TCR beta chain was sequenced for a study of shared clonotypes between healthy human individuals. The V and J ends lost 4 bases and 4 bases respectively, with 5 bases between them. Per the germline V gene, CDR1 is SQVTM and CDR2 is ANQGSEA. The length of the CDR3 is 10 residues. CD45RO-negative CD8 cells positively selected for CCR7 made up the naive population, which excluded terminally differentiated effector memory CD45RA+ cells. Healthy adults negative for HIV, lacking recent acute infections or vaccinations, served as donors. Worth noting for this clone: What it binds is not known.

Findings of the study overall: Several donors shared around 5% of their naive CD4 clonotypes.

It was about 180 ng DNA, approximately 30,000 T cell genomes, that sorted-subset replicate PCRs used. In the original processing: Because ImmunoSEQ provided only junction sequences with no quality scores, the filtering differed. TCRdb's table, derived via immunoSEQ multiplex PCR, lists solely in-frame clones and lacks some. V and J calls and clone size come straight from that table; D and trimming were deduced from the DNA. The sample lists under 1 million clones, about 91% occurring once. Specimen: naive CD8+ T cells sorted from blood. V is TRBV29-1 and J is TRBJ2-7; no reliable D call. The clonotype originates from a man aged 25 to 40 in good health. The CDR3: CSVVEYEQYF. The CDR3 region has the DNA TGCAGCGTTGTTGAATACGAGCAGTACTTC.